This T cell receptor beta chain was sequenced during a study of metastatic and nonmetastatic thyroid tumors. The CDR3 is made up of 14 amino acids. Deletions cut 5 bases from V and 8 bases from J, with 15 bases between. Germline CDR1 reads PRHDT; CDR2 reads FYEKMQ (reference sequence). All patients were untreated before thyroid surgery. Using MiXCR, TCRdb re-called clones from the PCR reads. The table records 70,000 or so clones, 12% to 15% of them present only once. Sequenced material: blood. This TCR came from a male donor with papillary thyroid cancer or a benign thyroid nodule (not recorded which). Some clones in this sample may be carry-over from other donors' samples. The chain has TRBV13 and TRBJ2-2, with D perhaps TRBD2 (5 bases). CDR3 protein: CASSRLAITGELFF. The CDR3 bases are TGTGCCAGCAGCCGTCTAGCTATCACTGGGGAGCTGTTTTTT.